This T cell receptor beta chain originates from a study of Ad26.COV2.S vaccination and SARS-CoV-2 variants. Study as a whole: Of the COV1001 trial arms, the Ad26.COV2.S arm included the donor. Each vaccinee took Ad26.COV2.S intramuscularly, once or twice 56 days apart.

The sample's treatment: roughly 19 received Ad26.COV2.S at low or high dose, single or two shots; 5 received placebo; per-sample allocation not given. The samples date from day 63 after the first vaccine or placebo injection. At a Boston site, the person donating was an adult of 18-55 years. As its vector, the vaccine had Ad26, which expressed Wuhan-strain SARS-CoV-2 spike. The length of the CDR3 is 13 residues. The germline CDR1 and CDR2 sequences are SGHAT and FQNNGV. Trimming pared 6 bases from V and 0 bases from J, leaving 3 bases between. Repertoires were generated with immunoSEQ multiplex PCR, while TCRdb's copy carries only in-frame clones and drops some. The sample yields about 350,000 clones, 75% to 90% seen once.

The TCR was taken from a person aged 18-60 years who received the Ad26.COV2.S COVID-19 vaccine or a placebo. The J gene is TRBJ2-6, the V gene TRBV11-2; D not certain. The source was peripheral blood, collected in a trial of Ad26.COV2.S vaccine versus placebo. The chain's CDR3 is CASRASGANVLTF. In DNA form, the CDR3 reads TGTGCCAGCAGGGCCTCTGGGGCCAACGTCCTGACTTTC.